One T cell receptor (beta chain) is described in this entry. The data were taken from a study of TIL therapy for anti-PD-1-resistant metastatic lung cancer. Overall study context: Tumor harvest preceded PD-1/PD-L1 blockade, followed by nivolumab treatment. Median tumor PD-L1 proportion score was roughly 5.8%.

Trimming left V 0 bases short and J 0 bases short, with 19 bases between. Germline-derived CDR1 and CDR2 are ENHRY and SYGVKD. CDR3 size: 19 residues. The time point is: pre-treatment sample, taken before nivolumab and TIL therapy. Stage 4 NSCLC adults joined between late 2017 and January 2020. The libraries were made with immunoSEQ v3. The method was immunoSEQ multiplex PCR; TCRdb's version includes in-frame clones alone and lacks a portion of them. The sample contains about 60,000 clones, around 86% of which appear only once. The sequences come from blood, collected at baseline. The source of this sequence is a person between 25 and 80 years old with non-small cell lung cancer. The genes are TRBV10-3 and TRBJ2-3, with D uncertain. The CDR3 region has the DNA TGTGCCATCAGTGAGTCGAGCTTACGGTCCTCGACTAGCACAGATACGCAGTATTTT. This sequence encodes CAISESSLRSSTSTDTQYF.